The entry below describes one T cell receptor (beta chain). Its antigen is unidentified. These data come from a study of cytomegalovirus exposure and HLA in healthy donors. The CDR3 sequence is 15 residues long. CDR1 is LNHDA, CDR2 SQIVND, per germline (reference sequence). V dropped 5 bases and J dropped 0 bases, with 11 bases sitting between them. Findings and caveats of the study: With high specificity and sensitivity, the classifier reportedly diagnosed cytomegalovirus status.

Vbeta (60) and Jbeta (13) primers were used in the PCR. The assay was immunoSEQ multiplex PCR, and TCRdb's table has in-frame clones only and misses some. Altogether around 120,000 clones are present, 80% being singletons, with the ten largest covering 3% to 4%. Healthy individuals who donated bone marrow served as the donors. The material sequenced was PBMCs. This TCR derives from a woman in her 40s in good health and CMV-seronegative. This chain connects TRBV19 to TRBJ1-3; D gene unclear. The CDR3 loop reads CASSPRASSGNTIYF. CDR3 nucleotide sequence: TGTGCCAGTAGTCCCCGAGCAAGCTCTGGAAACACCATATATTTT.